This TCR beta chain was sequenced in a study of HIV-infected patients and healthy controls. General study results and limits: Diversity differences between study cohorts were not due to their slight age and sex differences.

The length of the CDR3 is 11 residues. Looked up from germline, CDR1 is LNHNV and CDR2 is YYDKDF (reference sequence). Trimming pared 8 bases from V and 6 bases from J, leaving 11 bases between. Reverse transcription used about 510 ng RNA and constant-region primers for alpha and beta. Alpha and beta chain libraries were made separately by chain-specific third strand synthesis with multiplexing indices. Using its own MiXCR run on the 5' RACE reads, TCRdb lists one record per CDR3 protein. Here the sample spans about 10,000 distinct CDR3 sequences, 8% to 8.5% being singletons. This clonotype showed up many times. Its target is not known. Whole blood was used without fractionation, so all unsorted peripheral T cells were included.

The sample was blood. V usage is TRBV15 and J usage is TRBJ2-7; D unclear. This receptor was identified in an adult in good health. The CDR3 DNA sequence: TGTGCCACCGCGGTGCGAGGCGAGCAGTACTTC. Amino acid sequence: CATAVRGEQYF.